The clone carrying this T cell receptor beta chain came up once. The data originate from a study of shared clonotypes between healthy human individuals. CDR3 length: 18 amino acids. CDR1 and CDR2 (germline): LGHNA, YNFKEQ. Germline trimming cut 0 bases from V and 3 bases from J; bases unmatched to any gene: 9. As defined, naive CD8 cells were CD45RO-negative and positively selected for CCR7, with terminally differentiated effector memory CD45RA+ cells excluded. Assay: immunoSEQ multiplex PCR; the TCRdb copy retains only in-frame clones and omits some. The sample consists of about 2 million clones, about 95% of them appearing once.

This receptor was taken from a man between 18 and 29 years old in good health. Sequenced: naive CD8+ T cells sorted from blood. The V and J genes are TRBV4-2 and TRBJ2-3, with TRBD2 matching over 10 bases. CDR3 loop: CASSQDLRLAGRTDTQYF. For the CDR3, the DNA is TGTGCCAGCAGCCAAGATCTCCGACTAGCGGGTAGGACAGATACGCAGTATTTT.